These T cell receptor beta chains were read from a single sample in a study of PD-1 blockade in classical Hodgkin lymphoma. Generated by immunoSEQ multiplex PCR, the TCRdb table keeps only in-frame clones and is missing some. The data hold 20,000 to 25,000 clones, with 72% observed a single time. Source: CD4+ T cells from blood, taken before the fourth cycle of nivolumab. These receptors were taken from a human donor with classical Hodgkin lymphoma. Both conserved end residues are part of each CDR3. The order of the fields is D gene, J gene, clone size, V gene, CDR3 DNA, CDR3 protein. D genes are given only for firm matches. Where a row states a size, it is once, few, many or the class of an expanded clone; other rows omit it.

D: -; J: TRBJ2-7; size: -; V: TRBV7-2; DNA: TGTGCCAGCACGGCCGGGGGATACGAGCAGTACTTC; CDR3: CASTAGGYEQYF
D: -; J: TRBJ1-4; size: -; V: TRBV2; DNA: TGTGCCAGCAGAGGGGCACGGAATGAAAAACTGTTTTTT; CDR3: CASRGARNEKLFF
D: -; J: TRBJ1-1; size: -; V: TRBV7-8; DNA: TGTGCCAGCAGCTTTGGAGAGCACTCTGAAGCTTTCTTT; CDR3: CASSFGEHSEAFF
D: -; J: TRBJ2-5; size: -; V: TRBV28; DNA: TGTGCCAGCAGTCAAGAGACCCAGTACTTC; CDR3: CASSQETQYF
D: -; J: TRBJ2-4; size: -; V: TRBV7-2; DNA: TGTGCCAGCAGCTTAGAGGGCCGAGCCAAAAACATTCAGTACTTC; CDR3: CASSLEGRAKNIQYF
D: TRBD1; J: TRBJ2-7; size: -; V: TRBV2; DNA: TGTGCCAGCACCCTGGGACAGGGAAGAGAGCAGTACTTC; CDR3: CASTLGQGREQYF
D: -; J: TRBJ1-1; size: few; V: TRBV4-2; DNA: TGTGCCAGCAGCCAAGTGGGGAAGAGGAAGTTTGCACAGATGAACACTGAAGCTTTCTTT; CDR3: CASSQVGKRKFAQMNTEAFF
D: TRBD1; J: TRBJ1-4; size: -; V: TRBV30; DNA: TGTGCCTGGGCGGGACAGGGATACGAAAAACTGTTTTTT; CDR3: CAWAGQGYEKLFF
D: TRBD2; J: TRBJ2-5; size: -; V: TRBV29-1; DNA: TGCAGCGTTGTTTCGGGGACTAGCAGGTTAGAGACCCAGTACTTC; CDR3: CSVVSGTSRLETQYF
D: -; J: TRBJ2-6; size: -; V: TRBV4-2; DNA: TGTGCCAGCAGCCAGATGGGGGGGCTCGGGGCCAACGTCCTGACTTTC; CDR3: CASSQMGGLGANVLTF
D: TRBD1; J: TRBJ2-2; size: -; V: TRBV29-1; DNA: TGCAGCGTTGCTGGGACAGGGACCCCAAACACCGGGGAGCTGTTTTTT; CDR3: CSVAGTGTPNTGELFF
D: -; J: TRBJ2-1; size: -; V: TRBV29-1; DNA: TGCAGCGTTCTTATTCAGCCTTCCTACAATGAGCAGTTCTTC; CDR3: CSVLIQPSYNEQFF
D: -; J: TRBJ2-7; size: -; V: TRBV5-4; DNA: TGTGCCAGCAGCCATGACCGGATAAGCGAGCAGTACTTC; CDR3: CASSHDRISEQYF
D: -; J: TRBJ1-2; size: -; V: TRBV4-3; DNA: TGCGCCAGCAGCCAAGAAGGAGGGACACCAGGGACCTATGGCTACACCTTC; CDR3: CASSQEGGTPGTYGYTF
D: TRBD2; J: TRBJ2-3; size: -; V: TRBV11-2; DNA: TGTGCCAGCAGCTCAGCCGGCAGGCGGGGGGGCATCGATACGCAGTATTTT; CDR3: CASSSAGRRGGIDTQYF
D: TRBD1; J: TRBJ1-6; size: -; V: TRBV7-3; DNA: TGTGCCAGCAGCTTAGATGTAGGGGGCGATTCACCCCTCCACTTT; CDR3: CASSLDVGGDSPLHF
D: -; J: TRBJ1-3; size: -; V: TRBV5-4; DNA: TGTGCCTCCTTTTGGGACGGGGACTCTGGAAACACCATATATTTT; CDR3: CASFWDGDSGNTIYF
D: TRBD2; J: TRBJ2-5; size: -; V: TRBV5-1; DNA: TGCGCCAGCAGCTTGGCCGGGACTAGCGGGTTAGAGACCCAGTACTTC; CDR3: CASSLAGTSGLETQYF
D: -; J: TRBJ1-1; size: once; V: TRBV29-1; DNA: TGCAGCGTTGAGGCTGCGAGGACTGAAGCTTTCTTT; CDR3: CSVEAARTEAFF
D: -; J: TRBJ1-3; size: -; V: TRBV7-9; DNA: TGTGCCAGCAGCCCCGGACAGTCCTCTGGAAACACCATATATTTT; CDR3: CASSPGQSSGNTIYF
D: -; J: TRBJ2-1; size: -; V: TRBV10-3; DNA: TGTGCCATCAGTGAGATAACACGGAACAATGAGCAGTTCTTC; CDR3: CAISEITRNNEQFF
D: -; J: TRBJ1-2; size: -; V: TRBV30; DNA: TGTGCCTGGAGTCGGCAGATTCTTTATGGCTACACCTTC; CDR3: CAWSRQILYGYTF
D: -; J: TRBJ1-4; size: -; V: TRBV6-5; DNA: TGTGCCAGCAGTTACTTACAGGGAGGAGAAAAACTGTTTTTT; CDR3: CASSYLQGGEKLFF
D: TRBD1; J: TRBJ2-7; size: -; V: TRBV7-2; DNA: TGTGCCAGCAGCTTAGTAGGGACAGTTAGTTACGAGCAGTACTTC; CDR3: CASSLVGTVSYEQYF
D: -; J: TRBJ2-5; size: -; V: TRBV19; DNA: TGTGCCAGTAGTACTCGCGAGACCCAGTACTTC; CDR3: CASSTRETQYF
D: -; J: TRBJ1-6; size: few; V: TRBV11-2; DNA: TGTGCCAGCAGCTCTGGACCCTTAGCCCTCCACTTT; CDR3: CASSSGPLALHF
D: -; J: TRBJ1-5; size: -; V: TRBV15; DNA: TGTGCCACCAGCAGAGATTTGGGGGACCCTCAGCCCCAGCATTTT; CDR3: CATSRDLGDPQPQHF
D: -; J: TRBJ2-7; size: -; V: TRBV30; DNA: TGTGCCTGGAATGGGGATGTAGGCTACGAGCAGTACTTC; CDR3: CAWNGDVGYEQYF
D: -; J: TRBJ2-6; size: -; V: TRBV7-9; DNA: TGTGCCAGCAGCTCCCGACTGAGCTCTGGGGCCAACGTCCTGACTTTC; CDR3: CASSSRLSSGANVLTF
D: -; J: TRBJ2-7; size: -; V: TRBV10-2; DNA: TGCGCCAGCAGTGATCGGGGTGCCTACGAGCAGTACTTC; CDR3: CASSDRGAYEQYF
D: TRBD1; J: TRBJ1-1; size: -; V: TRBV4-1; DNA: TGCGCCAGCAGCCAAGCATACAGGGGGCGGACTGAAGCTTTCTTT; CDR3: CASSQAYRGRTEAFF
D: -; J: TRBJ1-2; size: few; V: TRBV5-6; DNA: TGTGCCAGCAGCCTGCCAGGGATTAGCTATGGCTACACCTTC; CDR3: CASSLPGISYGYTF
D: TRBD1; J: TRBJ1-1; size: -; V: TRBV5-1; DNA: TGCGCCAGCAGCTTGACCGGGACAGCAAGCAACACTGAAGCTTTCTTT; CDR3: CASSLTGTASNTEAFF
D: -; J: TRBJ2-6; size: once; V: TRBV6-5; DNA: TGTGCCAGCAGAAAACAAGCTCCTGGGGCCAACGTCCTGACTTTC; CDR3: CASRKQAPGANVLTF
D: TRBD1; J: TRBJ1-2; size: -; V: TRBV30; DNA: TGTGCCGGGACGACAGGGGGCTACGGCTACACCTTC; CDR3: CAGTTGGYGYTF
D: -; J: TRBJ1-2; size: -; V: TRBV2; DNA: TGTGCCAGCAAACTACAGAAAGCTAACTATGGCTACACCTTC; CDR3: CASKLQKANYGYTF
D: -; J: TRBJ1-6; size: few; V: TRBV13; DNA: TGTGCCAGCAGTTTAGGAGGGGATTCACCCCTCCACTTT; CDR3: CASSLGGDSPLHF
D: -; J: TRBJ2-1; size: -; V: TRBV20-1; DNA: TGCAGTGCCCGGAGGGAGGAGCAGTTCTTC; CDR3: CSARREEQFF
D: -; J: TRBJ1-2; size: once; V: TRBV7-2; DNA: TGTGCCAGCAGCCCCGGGACATCCAGAGGCTACACCTTC; CDR3: CASSPGTSRGYTF
D: -; J: TRBJ1-1; size: few; V: TRBV28; DNA: TGTGCCAGCAGTGGCCGGCTGAACACTGAAGCTTTCTTT; CDR3: CASSGRLNTEAFF
D: -; J: TRBJ1-1; size: -; V: TRBV6-5; DNA: TGTGCCAGCAGTTACTCCACAACAATGAACACTGAAGCTTTCTTT; CDR3: CASSYSTTMNTEAFF
D: TRBD1; J: TRBJ2-3; size: -; V: TRBV19; DNA: TGTGCCAGTAGTATCGCCATTTTTGGTGCAGGGGGCATGGATACGCAGTATTTT; CDR3: CASSIAIFGAGGMDTQYF
D: -; J: TRBJ2-5; size: -; V: TRBV4-3; DNA: TGCGCCAGCAGCCAAGATTTGGGATCGGGGAGGTCGAAAGAGACCCAGTACTTC; CDR3: CASSQDLGSGRSKETQYF
D: -; J: TRBJ2-3; size: -; V: TRBV1; DNA: TGCACCAGCAGGCGGACTAGCCGGATGAATACGCAGTATTTT; CDR3: CTSRRTSRMNTQYF
D: TRBD1; J: TRBJ2-7; size: few; V: TRBV7-8; DNA: TGTGCCAGCAGCTTGACCTCGGGGACAGTACACGAGCAGTACTTC; CDR3: CASSLTSGTVHEQYF
D: -; J: TRBJ1-1; size: few; V: TRBV10-3; DNA: TGTGCCATCAGTGACCCGGGCTTGAGGACTGAAGCTTTCTTT; CDR3: CAISDPGLRTEAFF
D: -; J: TRBJ2-2; size: -; V: TRBV7-2; DNA: TGTGCCAGCAGCCGTGAGACAGGTTGGGCCGGGGAGCTGTTTTTT; CDR3: CASSRETGWAGELFF
D: TRBD1; J: TRBJ2-7; size: once; V: TRBV7-2; DNA: TGTGCCAGCAGCTTATCGGACAGGAGGAGACCCTACGAGCAGTACTTC; CDR3: CASSLSDRRRPYEQYF